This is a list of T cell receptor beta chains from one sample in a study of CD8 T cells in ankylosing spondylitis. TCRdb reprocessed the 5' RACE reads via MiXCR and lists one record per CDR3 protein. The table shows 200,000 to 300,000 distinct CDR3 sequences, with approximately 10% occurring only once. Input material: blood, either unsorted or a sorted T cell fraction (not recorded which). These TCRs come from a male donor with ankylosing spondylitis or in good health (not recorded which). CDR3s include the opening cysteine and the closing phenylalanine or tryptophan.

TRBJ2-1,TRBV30,CAWSSPGAREQFF
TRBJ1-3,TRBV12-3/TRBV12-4,CASSFRGSGNTIYF
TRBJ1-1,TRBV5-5,CASSVREITEAFF
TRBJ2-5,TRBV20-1,CSARGTGGKETQYF
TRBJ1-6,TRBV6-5,CASSYGWTSSYNSPLHF
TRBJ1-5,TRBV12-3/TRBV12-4,CASSPGTGANQPQHF
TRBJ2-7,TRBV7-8,CASSSPSGSSYEQYF
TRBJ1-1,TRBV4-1,CASSSGQGGNTEAFF
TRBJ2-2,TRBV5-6,CASSLPATQGGELFF
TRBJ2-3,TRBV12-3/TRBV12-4,CASRISDTQYF
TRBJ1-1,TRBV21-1,CASSKQGPTEAFF
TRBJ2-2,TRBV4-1,CASSQGAPSGTGELFF
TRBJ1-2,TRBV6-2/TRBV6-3,CASSYWDRGGYGYTF
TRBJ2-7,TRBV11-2,CASSPGLGTYEQYF
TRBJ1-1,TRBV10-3,CAISFGEWAFF
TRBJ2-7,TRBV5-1,CASSSWRASGSYEQYF
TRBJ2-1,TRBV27,CASSFFNEQFF
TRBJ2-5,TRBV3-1,CASSQGTSGMYQETQYF